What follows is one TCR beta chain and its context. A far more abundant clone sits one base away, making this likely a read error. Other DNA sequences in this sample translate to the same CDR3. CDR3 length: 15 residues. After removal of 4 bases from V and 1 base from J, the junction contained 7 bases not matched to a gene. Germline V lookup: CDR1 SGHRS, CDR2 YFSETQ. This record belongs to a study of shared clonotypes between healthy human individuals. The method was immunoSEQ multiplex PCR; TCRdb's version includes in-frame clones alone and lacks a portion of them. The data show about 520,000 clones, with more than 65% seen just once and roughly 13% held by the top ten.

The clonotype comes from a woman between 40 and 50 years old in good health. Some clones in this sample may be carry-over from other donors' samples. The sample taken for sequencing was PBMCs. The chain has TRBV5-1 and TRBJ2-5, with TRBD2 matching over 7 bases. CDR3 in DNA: TGCGCCAGCAGCGGGATAGGGAGGGGCCAAGAGACCCAGTACTTC. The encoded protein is CASSGIGRGQETQYF.